This TCR beta chain was observed in a study of shared clonotypes between healthy human individuals. Study-wide context: CD8 memory received one plate per donor, CD8 naive two, CD4 memory three and CD4 naive three.

Measured with immunoSEQ multiplex PCR; TCRdb has only the in-frame clones, and not every one. The data contain roughly 2 million clones, approximately 94% of them singletons. This CDR3 comprises 14 residues. CDR1 and CDR2 (germline): SGDLS, YYNGEE. V shed 4 bases and J shed 8 bases, with 15 bases lying between them. Sequencing used naive CD4+ T cells sorted from blood. Documented subset: CD45RA+ positively selected. V and J are TRBV9 and TRBJ1-4, with D possibly being TRBD1 (6 bases). This TCR derives from a man aged 18-30 years in good health. CDR3 residues: CASSPRGGVEKLFF. The CDR3 DNA reads as TGTGCCAGCAGCCCCCGTGGGGGCGTCGAAAAACTGTTTTTT.